Shown below are 13 T cell receptor beta chains from a single sample sequenced in a study of control samples from healthy donors and cancer patients. Assay: immunoSEQ multiplex PCR; the TCRdb copy retains only in-frame clones and omits some. The top ten clones hold approximately 0.99% of a sample with over 50,000 clones, more than 95% of them seen once. The material sequenced was blood. Receptors were obtained from a young woman in good health.

This clone was seen a single time. The V call is TRBV12-3 or TRBV12-4, the J call TRBJ1-6, with 7 bases aligning to TRBD1. V lost 5 bases, J lost 7 bases, and 2 bases stayed unmatched. CDR3 length: 13 amino acids. The CDR3 DNA is TGTGCCAGCAGTGGACAGGCAAATTCACCCCTCCACTTT. Translated: CASSGQANSPLHF.

V and J are TRBV28 and TRBJ1-1, with TRBD1 matching over 7 bases. The CDR3 extends over 16 amino acids. Germline V CDR1 and CDR2: MDHEN, SYDVKM. The trim removed 2 bases at V and 0 bases at J, leaving 6 bases unmatched. The CDR3 DNA reads TGTGCCAGCAGTTTAGGGAGACAGGGCATGAACACTGAAGCTTTCTTT. As protein: CASSLGRQGMNTEAFF.

J is TRBJ1-2 and V is TRBV18; 10 bases map to TRBD1. With 3 bases clipped from V and 5 bases from J, the junction kept 3 bases outside the gene matches. This CDR3 has 14 amino acids. Germline V CDR1 and CDR2: KGHSH, LQKENI. The CDR3 region is CASSPDRGNYGYTF. For the CDR3, the DNA is TGTGCCAGCTCACCGGACAGGGGGAATTATGGCTACACCTTC.

This sequence joins TRBV11-2 and TRBJ1-1; D is unclear. V was trimmed by 2 bases and J by 2 bases, leaving 6 bases between them. This CDR3 has 13 residues. The germline CDR1 and CDR2 sequences are SGHAT and FQNNGV. The CDR3 nucleotides read TGTGCCAGCAGCTTAAATAGTAACACTGAAGCTTTCTTT. Residues: CASSLNSNTEAFF.

The chain employs TRBV10-3 and TRBJ1-1; 8 positions agree with TRBD1. Trimming cost V 10 bases and J 5 bases; bases outside gene matches: 3. The CDR3 consists of 11 residues. CDR1 ENHRY and CDR2 SYGVKD come from the germline V gene. CDR3: CASTGGTEAFF. The CDR3 DNA is TGTGCCAGCACAGGGGGTACTGAAGCTTTCTTT.

The chain employs TRBV2 and TRBJ1-1, with 7 bases identical to TRBD1. The CDR3 loop spans 17 amino acids. J gave up 4 bases and V 5 bases, and 16 bases lay outside the gene matches. Germline CDR1 and CDR2: SNHLY and FYNNEI. The CDR3 sequence is CASSRGAGQGGSTEAFF. The CDR3 nucleotides read TGTGCCAGCAGTAGGGGTGCAGGCCAGGGGGGGAGCACTGAAGCTTTCTTT.

This clone has only a few counts. In DNA form, the CDR3 reads TGTGCCAGCTCACGAGAGTACCAAGAGACCCAGTACTTC. The encoded protein is CASSREYQETQYF. The V call is TRBV18, the J call TRBJ2-5; no firm D call. The CDR3 contains 13 residues. Germline V gene lookup returns CDR1 KGHSH and CDR2 LQKENI. Trimming took off 4 bases at V and 0 bases at J, with 6 bases between the two ends.

The chain joins TRBV30 to TRBJ2-1; 11 nucleotides align to TRBD1. This CDR3 has 14 residues. V lost 8 bases and J lost 5; bases outside the gene matches: 8. The germline gives CDR1 GTSNPN, CDR2 SVGIG (reference sequence). The CDR3 DNA follows: TGTGCCGGGGGGGGGACAGGGGGTCACAATGAGCAGTTCTTC. The encoded protein is CAGGGTGGHNEQFF.

V and J are TRBV30 and TRBJ2-1; D possibly corresponds to TRBD2 (5 bases). V lost 4 bases and J lost 2, with 9 bases in between. CDR1 is GTSNPN, CDR2 SVGIG, per germline (reference sequence). There are 13 residues in the CDR3. CDR3: CAWTAGAYNEQFF. CDR3 coding DNA: TGTGCCTGGACGGCGGGCGCCTACAATGAGCAGTTCTTC.

The chain joins TRBV9 to TRBJ1-6; D unclear. CDR1 and CDR2 from the germline V gene are SGDLS and YYNGEE. V lost 2 bases to trimming and J lost 0 bases, with 6 bases between them. This CDR3 has 15 residues. As DNA, the CDR3 is TGTGCCAGCAGCGTGACGAGCTCCTATAATTCACCCCTCCACTTT. This gives the protein CASSVTSSYNSPLHF.

The chain couples TRBV6-5 to TRBJ1-1; TRBD1 matches at 10 bases. J lost 11 bases, V lost 6 bases, and 9 bases had no gene match. CDR1 and CDR2 (germline): MNHEY, SVGAGI. CDR3 size: 13 residues. CDR3 loop: CASSRTGGSGAFF. The CDR3 DNA is TGTGCCAGCAGCCGGACAGGGGGTTCTGGGGCTTTCTTT.

The V gene is TRBV7-8, the J gene TRBJ1-2, with TRBD1 identical over 7 bases. Germline CDR1 is SGHVS and CDR2 is FQNEAQ. V was pared by 3 bases and J by 2 bases, with 6 bases of the junction left unmatched. The CDR3 has 15 amino acids. The chain's CDR3 is CASSFPDRPNYGYTF. The CDR3 nucleotides read TGTGCCAGCAGCTTCCCGGACAGGCCGAACTATGGCTACACCTTC.

The chain has TRBV30 and TRBJ2-7; D not resolved. Germline CDR1 and CDR2: GTSNPN and SVGIG (reference sequence). Trimming left V 1 base short and J 4 bases short, with 5 bases between. This CDR3 contains 11 residues. CDR3 protein: CAWSESYEQYF. For the CDR3, the DNA is TGTGCCTGGAGTGAGAGTTACGAGCAGTACTTC.